This passage covers 26 T cell receptor beta chains from one sample sequenced in a study of a mutant IDH1 vaccine in newly diagnosed glioma. Time point given: week 11, during vaccination. The investigators gave 300 ug of mutant IDH1 20-mer peptide in each vaccine dose, together with topical imiquimod. No antigen has been assigned to these receptors. Some clones are missing from TCRdb's copy, which holds only in-frame ones; the method was immunoSEQ multiplex PCR. Counted here are tens of thousands of clones, around 85% occurring once; the ten biggest clones make up about 9.4%. This specimen was PBMCs, taken from a glioma patient whose treatment included an IDH1 peptide vaccine. The receptor set was obtained from a woman between 50 and 59 years old with glioma.

The chain uses TRBV5-6 and TRBJ2-1, with 10 nucleotides matching TRBD1. Trimming at V came to 1 base and at J to 14 bases, leaving 6 bases not matched to a gene. The length of the CDR3 is 13 residues. Germline V CDR1 and CDR2: SGHDT, YYEEEE. In nucleotides, the CDR3 is TGTGCCAGCAGCTTGTGGGTAGGGACAGGGGAGTTCTTC. Its protein product is CASSLWVGTGEFF. The full variable domain, its missing parts supplied by reference TRBV5-6 and TRBJ2-1, is DAGVTQSPTHLIKTRGQQVTLRCSPKSGHDTVSWYQQALGQGPQFIFQYYEEEERQRGNFPDRFSGHQFPNYSSELNVNALLLGDSALYLCASSLWVGTGEFFGPGTRLTVL.

The chain carries TRBV19 and TRBJ2-6; D is unresolved. V lost 2 bases, J lost 2 bases, and 7 bases lay in between. Germline V CDR1 and CDR2: LNHDA, SQIVND (reference sequence). This CDR3 has 15 amino acids. CDR3 nucleotide sequence: TGTGCCAGTAGTATACAGCCGACTGGGGCCAACGTCCTGACTTTC. It translates to CASSIQPTGANVLTF.

This chain uses TRBV10-1 with TRBJ2-2, with D perhaps matching TRBD1 (6 bases). Trimming took 2 bases from V and 2 from J, leaving 12 bases between them. Per the germline V gene, CDR1 is WNHNN and CDR2 is SYGVQD (reference sequence). The CDR3 runs to 16 residues. The CDR3 DNA reads as TGCGCCAGCAGTGAGAGACAGGCGATAAACACCGGGGAGCTGTTTTTT. Its translation: CASSERQAINTGELFF.

The rearrangement joins TRBV11-3 to TRBJ2-7; TRBD1 might be the D (6 bases). The germline gives CDR1 SGHNT, CDR2 YENEEA. Trimming shortened V by 3 bases and J by 6 bases, and 15 bases separated the two germline ends. CDR3 length: 14 amino acids. The CDR3 reads CASSFSGVYGEQYF. CDR3 nucleotides: TGTGCCAGCAGCTTTTCAGGGGTATATGGCGAGCAGTACTTC.

The rearrangement joins TRBV2 to TRBJ1-2; D is uncertain. V was cut by 6 bases and J by 0 bases, with 5 bases left in between. Germline CDR1 reads SNHLY; CDR2 reads FYNNEI. This CDR3 is built from 12 residues. CDR3 coding DNA: TGTGCCAGCAGGTCTGCTAACTATGGCTACACCTTC. The encoded protein is CASRSANYGYTF.

The chain joins TRBV6-6 to TRBJ2-2, with 7 bases lining up with TRBD2. Germline CDR1 and CDR2: MNHNY and SVGAGI (reference sequence). This CDR3 region has 14 residues. Trimming at V came to 4 bases and at J to 5 bases, leaving 4 bases not matched to a gene. In DNA form, the CDR3 reads TGTGCCAGCAGTTTGGCTAGCGGAACCGGGGAGCTGTTTTTT. As protein: CASSLASGTGELFF.

CDR3: CASSIAGQNSPLHF. Written as DNA, the CDR3 is TGTGCCAGTAGTATAGCCGGCCAAAATTCACCCCTCCACTTT. V is TRBV19 and J is TRBJ1-6, with unresolved D. V was trimmed by 1 base and J by 7 bases, leaving 8 bases between them. This CDR3 is built from 14 residues. Germline lookup yields CDR1 LNHDA and CDR2 SQIVND (reference sequence).

The V call is TRBV2, the J call TRBJ1-2, with TRBD1 matching 7 bases. Trimming at V came to 5 bases and at J to 1 base, leaving 10 bases not matched to a gene. Germline V gene lookup returns CDR1 SNHLY and CDR2 FYNNEI. The CDR3 runs 16 residues. CDR3: CASSRSGTVSNYGYTF. The CDR3 DNA follows: TGTGCCAGCAGTCGATCCGGGACAGTTAGTAACTATGGCTACACCTTC.

The chain employs TRBV7-9 and TRBJ2-5; D gene uncertain. Germline V CDR1 and CDR2: SEHNR, FQNEAQ (reference sequence). The CDR3 is made up of 12 amino acids. V lost 6 bases to trimming and J lost 2 bases, with 7 bases between them. This CDR3 is CASRGFQETQYF. DNA of the CDR3: TGTGCCAGCAGGGGATTTCAAGAGACCCAGTACTTC.

The CDR3 DNA sequence: TGTGCCAGCAGGACAGGGGCCCCTTACAATGAGCAGTTCTTC. This sequence encodes CASRTGAPYNEQFF. The V call is TRBV27, the J call TRBJ2-1, with 8 bases that match TRBD1. V shed 6 bases and J 4 bases; nucleotides not matched to a gene: 5. This CDR3 is 14 amino acids long. Germline V CDR1 and CDR2: MNHEY, SMNVEV (reference sequence).

V gene TRBV9 combines with J gene TRBJ1-2, with D perhaps TRBD1 (5 bases). V shed 0 bases and J shed 4 bases, with 13 bases lying between them. Germline CDR1 and CDR2: SGDLS and YYNGEE. The CDR3 spans 15 residues. The CDR3 DNA reads TGTGCCAGCAGCGTAGGGCGCAGGGAGCGCTATGGCTACACCTTC. Translated: CASSVGRRERYGYTF.

The chain links TRBV2 to TRBJ2-1, with TRBD2 identical over 11 bases. Germline trimming cut 1 base from V and 4 bases from J; bases unmatched to any gene: 0. The CDR3 extends over 15 amino acids. Looked up from germline, CDR1 is SNHLY and CDR2 is FYNNEI. The CDR3 loop reads CASSEGLAGYNEQFF. CDR3 coding DNA: TGTGCCAGCAGTGAAGGACTAGCGGGATACAATGAGCAGTTCTTC.

This clone was observed a handful of times. This chain connects TRBV19 to TRBJ1-1; TRBD1 is a possible D gene (6 bases). The V end lost 4 bases, the J end lost 6 bases, and 9 bases lay between the germline ends. Germline CDR1 is LNHDA and CDR2 is SQIVND (reference sequence). There are 12 residues in the CDR3. CDR3 residues: CASSTGTPEAFF. The CDR3 nucleotides are TGTGCCAGTAGTACCGGGACACCTGAAGCTTTCTTT.

The V gene is TRBV9, the J gene TRBJ1-4; TRBD1 aligns across 10 bases. Germline CDR1 SGDLS, CDR2 YYNGEE. The CDR3 is made up of 15 amino acids. V dropped 4 bases and J dropped 8; count of bases not matched to a gene: 8. The CDR3 protein is CASSNGQGVGEKLFF. In DNA form, the CDR3 reads TGTGCCAGCAGCAACGGACAGGGGGTAGGAGAAAAACTGTTTTTT.

This clone appeared once. As DNA, the CDR3 is TGCAGCGTTGTTAGGGACAGGGGGATCGGCTACACCTTC. Translation: CSVVRDRGIGYTF. The chain combines TRBV29-1 with TRBJ1-2; 11 bases are shared with TRBD1. The CDR3 has 13 amino acids. Trimming took 4 bases from V and 8 from J; bases not matched to a gene: 6. Germline CDR1 is SQVTM and CDR2 is ANQGSEA.

The rearrangement uses TRBV15 and TRBJ1-4, with D maybe TRBD1 (6 bases). The CDR3 consists of 14 residues. CDR1 and CDR2 (germline): LNHNV, YYDKDF (reference sequence). V was shortened by 1 base and J by 14 bases, with 17 bases between the two germline ends. The CDR3: CATSRGGQGQFLFF. The CDR3 nucleotides read TGTGCCACCAGCAGAGGCGGGCAGGGGCAATTCCTGTTTTTT. The whole variable domain, remainder taken from reference TRBV15 and TRBJ1-4, is DAMVIQNPRYQVTQFGKPVTLSCSQTLNHNVMYWYQQKSSQAPKLLFHYYDKDFNNEADTPDNFQSRRPNTSFCFLDIRSPGLGDTAMYLCATSRGGQGQFLFFGSGTQLSVL.

V gene TRBV7-3 combines with J gene TRBJ2-3; D assignment may be TRBD1 or TRBD2 (5 bases each). The CDR3 is 16 amino acids. Trimming cost V 3 bases and J 3 bases, with 16 bases left between them. CDR1 is SGHTA and CDR2 is FQGTGA in the germline V gene. CDR3 in amino acids: CASSLGTFPPTDTQYF. CDR3 DNA sequence: TGTGCCAGCAGCTTGGGGACCTTTCCCCCTACAGATACGCAGTATTTT. Drawing the rest from reference TRBV7-3 and TRBJ2-3, the complete variable domain is GAGVSQTPSNKVTEKGKYVELRCDPISGHTALYWYRQSLGQGPEFLIYFQGTGAADDSGLPNDRFFAVRPEGSVSTLKIQRTERGDSAVYLCASSLGTFPPTDTQYFGPGTRLTVL.

This chain links TRBV14 with TRBJ1-1; 9 bases line up with TRBD1. CDR3 length: 18 amino acids. Germline V gene data show CDR1 as SGHDN and CDR2 as FVKESK. V shed 2 bases, J shed 0 bases, and the junction held 10 bases outside the gene matches. The CDR3, as DNA: TGTGCCAGCAGCCAACTTACAGGGGGCTCATACATGAACACTGAAGCTTTCTTT. This sequence encodes CASSQLTGGSYMNTEAFF.

The chain recombines TRBV4-1 with TRBJ2-7, with TRBD1 matching 7 bases. Germline trimming cut 0 bases from V and 5 bases from J; bases unmatched to any gene: 7. The germline V gene has CDR1 MGHRA and CDR2 YSYEKL. CDR3 length: 15 residues. This CDR3 is CASSQDPGGSDEQYF. The CDR3 region has the DNA TGCGCCAGCAGCCAAGACCCAGGGGGAAGCGACGAGCAGTACTTC.

The chain carries TRBV2 and TRBJ2-7; 7 nucleotides align to TRBD1. Looked up from germline, CDR1 is SNHLY and CDR2 is FYNNEI. The CDR3 consists of 13 residues. With V trimmed by 10 bases and J by 0 bases, 6 bases remained unmatched. DNA for the CDR3: TGTGCCACCCAGACAGGGAGCTCCTACGAGCAGTACTTC. Its translation: CATQTGSSYEQYF.

This clone was recorded once. The chain combines TRBV10-1 with TRBJ1-1; no firm D call. V lost 0 bases and J lost 10, with 12 bases in between. The CDR3 extends over 13 amino acids. Per the germline V gene, CDR1 is WNHNN and CDR2 is SYGVQD (reference sequence). CDR3 nucleotide sequence: TGCGCCAGCAGTGAGTCTTCCTTCATGGGAGCTTTCTTT. Its protein product is CASSESSFMGAFF.

The DNA for the CDR3 is TGTGCCAGCAGTGAAAGGTCGAGAGAGAACACTGAAGCTTTCTTT. Protein product: CASSERSRENTEAFF. The chain uses TRBV2 and TRBJ1-1; no clear D. CDR1 and CDR2 (germline): SNHLY, FYNNEI. The V and J ends lost 2 bases and 1 base respectively, with 11 bases between them. The CDR3 is made up of 15 amino acids.

The rearrangement uses TRBV29-1 and TRBJ2-3, with TRBD2 matching over 10 bases. Germline CDR1 and CDR2: SQVTM and ANQGSEA. This CDR3 is 15 amino acids long. V lost 3 bases to trimming and J lost 6 bases; unmatched junction nucleotides: 9. CDR3 coding DNA: TGCAGCGTTGATGCTAGCGGGGGCCCCAAGGATACGCAGTATTTT. This codes for CSVDASGGPKDTQYF.

This chain uses TRBV27 with TRBJ2-7; D ambiguous. This CDR3 spans 13 amino acids. Germline V lookup: CDR1 MNHEY, CDR2 SMNVEV (reference sequence). Trimming removed 5 bases from V and 4 bases from J, with 12 bases in between. The CDR3 bases are TGTGCCAGCAGTCCCAACCGGCCTTACGAGCAGTACTTC. Translating it yields CASSPNRPYEQYF.

The CDR3 spells CASSDPTGKPTGTEAFF. The CDR3 DNA is TGTGCCAGCAGTGACCCCACAGGGAAACCAACCGGGACTGAAGCTTTCTTT. V and J are TRBV6-4 and TRBJ1-1, with D perhaps TRBD1 (6 bases). The CDR3 consists of 17 residues. Trimming cost V 2 bases and J 5 bases, with 21 bases left between them. The germline gives CDR1 MRHNA, CDR2 SNTAGT.

For the CDR3, the DNA is TGTGCCAGCCGACTAGCGGGGGGGCTACGAGAGCAGTACTTC. It translates to CASRLAGGLREQYF. V gene TRBV2 combines with J gene TRBJ2-7; 14 bases are a match to TRBD2. The ends lost 8 bases at V and 7 bases at J; junction bases unmatched: 7. Germline V gene data show CDR1 as SNHLY and CDR2 as FYNNEI. The CDR3 runs 14 residues.